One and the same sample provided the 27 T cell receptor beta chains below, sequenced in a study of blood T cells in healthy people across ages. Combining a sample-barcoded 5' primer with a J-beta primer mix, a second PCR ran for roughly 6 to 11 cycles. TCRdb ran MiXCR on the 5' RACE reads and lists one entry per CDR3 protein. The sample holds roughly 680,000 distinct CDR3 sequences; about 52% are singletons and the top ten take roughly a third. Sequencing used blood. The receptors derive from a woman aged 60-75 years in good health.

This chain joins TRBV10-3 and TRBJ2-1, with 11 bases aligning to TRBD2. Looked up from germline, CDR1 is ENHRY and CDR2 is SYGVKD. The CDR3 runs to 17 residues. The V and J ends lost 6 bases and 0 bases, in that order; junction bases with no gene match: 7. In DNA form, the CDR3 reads TGTGCCATCAGACCTAGCGGGAGGCCGAGCTCCTACAATGAGCAGTTCTTC. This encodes CAIRPSGRPSSYNEQFF.

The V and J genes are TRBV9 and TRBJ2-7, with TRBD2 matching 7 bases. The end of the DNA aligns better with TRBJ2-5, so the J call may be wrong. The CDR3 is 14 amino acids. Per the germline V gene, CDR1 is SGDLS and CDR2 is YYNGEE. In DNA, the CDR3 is TGTGCCAGCAGCCCACCTGCGGGAGTAGAGACCCAGTACTTC. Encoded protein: CASSPPAGVETQYF.

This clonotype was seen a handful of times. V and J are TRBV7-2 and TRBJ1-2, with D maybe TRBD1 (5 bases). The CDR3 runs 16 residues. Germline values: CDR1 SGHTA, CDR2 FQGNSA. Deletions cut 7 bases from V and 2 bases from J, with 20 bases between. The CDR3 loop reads CASTLRRDGTNYGYTF. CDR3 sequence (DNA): TGTGCCAGCACCCTGCGGCGGGACGGAACAAACTATGGCTACACCTTC.

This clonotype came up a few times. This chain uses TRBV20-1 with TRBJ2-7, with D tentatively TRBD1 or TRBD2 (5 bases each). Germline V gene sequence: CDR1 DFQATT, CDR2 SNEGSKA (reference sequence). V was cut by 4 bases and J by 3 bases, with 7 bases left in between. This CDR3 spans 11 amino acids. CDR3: CSATGSYEQYF. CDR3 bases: TGCAGTGCTACAGGGAGCTACGAGCAGTACTTC.

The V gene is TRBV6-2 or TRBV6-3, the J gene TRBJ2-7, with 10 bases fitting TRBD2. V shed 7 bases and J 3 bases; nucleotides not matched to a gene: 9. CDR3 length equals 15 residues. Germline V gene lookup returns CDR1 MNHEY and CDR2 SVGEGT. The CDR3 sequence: CASTYEPSGSYEQYF. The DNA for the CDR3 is TGTGCCAGCACCTACGAGCCTAGCGGGAGCTACGAGCAGTACTTC.

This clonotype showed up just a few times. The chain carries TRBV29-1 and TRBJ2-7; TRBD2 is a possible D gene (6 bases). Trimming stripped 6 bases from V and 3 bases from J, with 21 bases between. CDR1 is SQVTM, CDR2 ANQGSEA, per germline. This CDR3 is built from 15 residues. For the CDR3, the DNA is TGCAGCGTGACCCTCTCTACGGGACTTATCTACGAGCAGTACTTC. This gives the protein CSVTLSTGLIYEQYF.

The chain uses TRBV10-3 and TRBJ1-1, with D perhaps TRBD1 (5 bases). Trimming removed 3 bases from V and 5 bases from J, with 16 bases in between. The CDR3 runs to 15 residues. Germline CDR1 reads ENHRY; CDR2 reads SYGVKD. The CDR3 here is CAISERGAGSTEAFF. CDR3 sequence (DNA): TGTGCCATCAGTGAACGAGGAGCAGGGAGTACTGAAGCTTTCTTT.

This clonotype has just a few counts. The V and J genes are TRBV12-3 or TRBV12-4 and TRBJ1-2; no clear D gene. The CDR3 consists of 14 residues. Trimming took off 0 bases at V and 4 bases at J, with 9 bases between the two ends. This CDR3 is CASSLARRIYGYTF. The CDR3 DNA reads TGTGCCAGCAGTTTAGCGCGGAGGATCTATGGCTACACCTTC.

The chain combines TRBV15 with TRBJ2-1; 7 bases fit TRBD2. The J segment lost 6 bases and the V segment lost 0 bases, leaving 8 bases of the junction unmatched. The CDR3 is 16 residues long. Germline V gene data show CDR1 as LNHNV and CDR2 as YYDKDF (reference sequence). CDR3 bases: TGTGCCACCAGCAGAGATCGTCGCGGGAGAGGCAATGAGCAGTTCTTC. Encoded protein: CATSRDRRGRGNEQFF.

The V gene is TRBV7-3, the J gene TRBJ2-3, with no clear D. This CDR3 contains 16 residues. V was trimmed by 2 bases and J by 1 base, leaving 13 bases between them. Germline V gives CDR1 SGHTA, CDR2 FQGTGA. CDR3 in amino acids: CASSLGLSVGTDTQYF. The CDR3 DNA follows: TGTGCCAGCAGCTTAGGTCTCTCTGTGGGCACAGATACGCAGTATTTT.

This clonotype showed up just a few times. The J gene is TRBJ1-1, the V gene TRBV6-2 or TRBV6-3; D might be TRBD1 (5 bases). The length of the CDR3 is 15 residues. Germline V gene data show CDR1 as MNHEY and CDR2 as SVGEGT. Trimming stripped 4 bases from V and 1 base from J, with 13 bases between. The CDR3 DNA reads TGTGCCAGCAGTTTGTTTGGGACGGAGAACACTGAAGCTTTCTTT. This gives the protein CASSLFGTENTEAFF.

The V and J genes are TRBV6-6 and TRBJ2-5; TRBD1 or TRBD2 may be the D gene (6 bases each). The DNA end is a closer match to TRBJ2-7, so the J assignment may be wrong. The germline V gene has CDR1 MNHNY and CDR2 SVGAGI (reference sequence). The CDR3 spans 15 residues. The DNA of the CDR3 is TGTGCCAGCAGCCCCAAGGGGGAAGGAGGGGACGAGCAGTACTTC. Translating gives CASSPKGEGGDEQYF.

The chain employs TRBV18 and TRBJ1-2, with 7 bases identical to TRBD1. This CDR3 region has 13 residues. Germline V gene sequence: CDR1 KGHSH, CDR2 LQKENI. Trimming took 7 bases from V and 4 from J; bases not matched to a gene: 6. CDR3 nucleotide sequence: TGTGCCAGCTTCCAACAGGGGATCTATGGCTACACCTTC. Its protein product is CASFQQGIYGYTF.

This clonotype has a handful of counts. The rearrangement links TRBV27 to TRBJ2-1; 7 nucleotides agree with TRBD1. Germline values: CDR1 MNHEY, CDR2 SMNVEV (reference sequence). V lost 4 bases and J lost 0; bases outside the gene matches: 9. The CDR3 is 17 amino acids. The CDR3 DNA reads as TGTGCCAGCAGTTCACACCTCAGGGGGATCTCCTACAATGAGCAGTTCTTC. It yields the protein CASSSHLRGISYNEQFF.

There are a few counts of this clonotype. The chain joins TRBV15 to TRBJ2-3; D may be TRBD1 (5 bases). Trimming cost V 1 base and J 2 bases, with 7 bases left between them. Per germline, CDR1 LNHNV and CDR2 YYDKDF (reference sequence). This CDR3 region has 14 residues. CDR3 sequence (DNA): TGTGCCACCAGCAGAGTAGGACACACAGATACGCAGTATTTT. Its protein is CATSRVGHTDTQYF. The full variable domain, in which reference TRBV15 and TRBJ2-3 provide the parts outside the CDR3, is DAMVIQNPRYQVTQFGKPVTLSCSQTLNHNVMYWYQQKSSQAPKLLFHYYDKDFNNEADTPDNFQSRRPNTSFCFLDIRSPGLGDTAMYLCATSRVGHTDTQYFGPGTRLTVL.

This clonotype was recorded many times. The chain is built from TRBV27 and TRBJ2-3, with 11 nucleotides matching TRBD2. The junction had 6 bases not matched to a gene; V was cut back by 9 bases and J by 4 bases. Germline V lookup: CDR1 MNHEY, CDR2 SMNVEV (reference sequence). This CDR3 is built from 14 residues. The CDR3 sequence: CASSGRALADTQYF. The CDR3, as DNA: TGTGCCAGTAGCGGGAGGGCCCTGGCAGATACGCAGTATTTT.

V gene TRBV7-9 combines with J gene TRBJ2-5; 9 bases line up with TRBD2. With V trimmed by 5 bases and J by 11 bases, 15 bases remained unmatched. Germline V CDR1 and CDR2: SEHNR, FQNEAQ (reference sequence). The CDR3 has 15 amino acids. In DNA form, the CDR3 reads TGTGCCAGCAGCCAGCGGCGGGGGGGGCACAATGAGCAGTACTTC. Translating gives CASSQRRGGHNEQYF.

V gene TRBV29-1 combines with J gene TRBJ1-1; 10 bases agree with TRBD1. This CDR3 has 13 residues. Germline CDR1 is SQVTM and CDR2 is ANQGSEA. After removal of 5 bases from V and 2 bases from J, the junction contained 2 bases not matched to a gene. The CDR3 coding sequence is TGCAGCGTTCGACAGGGGGCTAACACTGAAGCTTTCTTT. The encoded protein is CSVRQGANTEAFF.

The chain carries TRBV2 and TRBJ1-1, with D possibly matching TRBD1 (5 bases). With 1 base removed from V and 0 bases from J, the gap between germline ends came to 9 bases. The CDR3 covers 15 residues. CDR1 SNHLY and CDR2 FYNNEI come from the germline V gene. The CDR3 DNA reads TGTGCCAGCAGTGAAGGGGGACTACTGAACACTGAAGCTTTCTTT. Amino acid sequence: CASSEGGLLNTEAFF.

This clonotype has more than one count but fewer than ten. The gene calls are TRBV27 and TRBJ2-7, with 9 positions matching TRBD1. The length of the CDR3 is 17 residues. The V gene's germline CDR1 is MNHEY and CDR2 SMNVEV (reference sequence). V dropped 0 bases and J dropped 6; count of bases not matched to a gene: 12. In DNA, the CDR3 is TGTGCCAGCAGTTTATCGGCACCCTCGGGACAGGGCGGCGAGCAGTACTTC. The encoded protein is CASSLSAPSGQGGEQYF.

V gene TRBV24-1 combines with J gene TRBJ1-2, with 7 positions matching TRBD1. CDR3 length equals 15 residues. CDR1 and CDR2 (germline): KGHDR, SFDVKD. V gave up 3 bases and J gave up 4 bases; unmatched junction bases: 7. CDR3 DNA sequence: TGTGCCACCAGTGATCCCGGACAGGCCCCCTATGGCTACACCTTC. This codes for CATSDPGQAPYGYTF.

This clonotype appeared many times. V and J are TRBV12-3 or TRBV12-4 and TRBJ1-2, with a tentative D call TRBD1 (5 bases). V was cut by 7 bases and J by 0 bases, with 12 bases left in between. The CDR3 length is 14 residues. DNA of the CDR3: TGTGCCAGCAACAATAGGGGAGCTAACTATGGCTACACCTTC. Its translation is CASNNRGANYGYTF.

CDR3 sequence reads: CASSDLSGLAGHPYGQYF. As DNA, the CDR3 is TGTGCCAGCAGCGATCTTTCGGGGCTAGCGGGCCATCCCTACGGGCAGTACTTC. The chain carries TRBV7-9 and TRBJ2-5; TRBD2 agrees at 8 bases. The CDR3 covers 18 residues. The germline V gene has CDR1 SEHNR and CDR2 FQNEAQ (reference sequence). Trimming cost V 5 bases and J 11 bases; bases outside gene matches: 25.

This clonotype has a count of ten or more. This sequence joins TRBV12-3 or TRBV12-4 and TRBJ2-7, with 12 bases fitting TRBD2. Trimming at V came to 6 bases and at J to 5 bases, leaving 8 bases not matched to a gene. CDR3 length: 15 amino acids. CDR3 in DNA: TGTGCCAGCAGCCATCTAGCGGGAGGGGTCGACGAGCAGTACTTC. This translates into CASSHLAGGVDEQYF.

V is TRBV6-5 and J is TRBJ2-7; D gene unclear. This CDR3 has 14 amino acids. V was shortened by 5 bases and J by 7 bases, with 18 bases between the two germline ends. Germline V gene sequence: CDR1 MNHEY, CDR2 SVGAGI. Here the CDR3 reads CASSTRRSAGEQYF. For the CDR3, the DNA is TGTGCCAGCAGTACTCGTCGGTCAGCTGGGGAGCAGTACTTC.

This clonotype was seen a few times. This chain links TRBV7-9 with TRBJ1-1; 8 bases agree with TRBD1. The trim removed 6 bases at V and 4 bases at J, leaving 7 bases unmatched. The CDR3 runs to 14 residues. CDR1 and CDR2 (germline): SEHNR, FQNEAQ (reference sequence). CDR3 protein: CASRSGQGITEAFF. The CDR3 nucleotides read TGTGCCAGCAGATCCGGACAGGGAATCACTGAAGCTTTCTTT.

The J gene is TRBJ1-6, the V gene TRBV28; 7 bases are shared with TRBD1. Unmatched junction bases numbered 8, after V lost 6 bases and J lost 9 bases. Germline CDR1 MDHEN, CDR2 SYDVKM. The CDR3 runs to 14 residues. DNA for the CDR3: TGTGCCAGCAGCAACTCAGGGGGTCGTTCACCCCTCCACTTT. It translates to CASSNSGGRSPLHF.